Here is one T cell receptor beta chain with its context. Its specificity is not known. Here immunoSEQ multiplex PCR was the method, and the copy in TCRdb shows in-frame clones only, minus some. The table lists approximately 79,000 clones, 65% to 85% of them singletons. This sample was included in a study of PD-1 blockade in mismatch repair-deficient tumors. Study observations and caveats: Tumor-resident clones, often undetectable pretreatment in blood, expanded then contracted after pembrolizumab.

The germline gives CDR1 LNHDA, CDR2 SQIVND (reference sequence). The V segment lost 7 bases and the J segment 6 bases; nucleotides outside the gene matches: 11. This CDR3 has 15 amino acids. This rearrangement joins TRBV19 to TRBJ1-2; 10 bases are shared with TRBD1. The sample consisted of peripheral blood, taken 44 weeks after starting pembrolizumab. The sequence was obtained from an adult with mismatch repair-deficient cancer. The CDR3 here is CASTPLDRGPHGYTF. The CDR3 nucleotides read TGTGCCAGTACCCCTCTAGACAGGGGGCCCCATGGCTACACCTTC.